Here is one T cell receptor beta chain with its context. No antigen is known for it. The PCR was carried out with 60 Vbeta primers and 13 Jbeta primers. Libraries were prepared by immunoSEQ multiplex PCR; TCRdb keeps only in-frame clonotypes and omits some of them. In the table there are 140,000 or so clones, roughly 80% of which are singletons. The data were taken from a study of cytomegalovirus exposure and HLA in healthy donors. Findings and caveats of the study: Most TCR sequences proved rare, with some public TCRs found in many donors. As a later analysis revealed, the rate of TCR association differed by HLA locus, with DRB1 most and HLA-C fewest. TCR beta V- and J-gene trimming was later associated with a missense DCLRE1C variant.

V was clipped by 6 bases and J by 3 bases, with 15 bases between them. Germline V gene lookup returns CDR1 LNHDA and CDR2 SQIVND (reference sequence). This CDR3 has 15 residues. J is TRBJ2-1 and V is TRBV19; perhaps TRBD1 as D (6 bases). The clonotype originates from a woman aged 40 to 50 in good health and CMV-seropositive. The sequenced sample consisted of PBMCs. Here the CDR3 reads CASSPDSSDYNEQFF. Here the CDR3 DNA reads TGTGCCAGTAGCCCGGACAGTTCAGACTACAATGAGCAGTTCTTC.